The table lists the clone carrying this T cell receptor beta chain with a few counts. Its specificity is unknown. The data were taken from a study of cytomegalovirus exposure and HLA in healthy donors. Study as a whole: The Caucasian-associated ancestry cluster contained approximately 81% of the approximately 390 genotyped donors.

Primers: 60 Vbeta forward and 13 Jbeta reverse. Data came from immunoSEQ multiplex PCR; TCRdb stores just in-frame clones and leaves some out. Of approximately 170,000 clones in the sample, more than 65% were seen once. This CDR3 has 14 amino acids. V was cut by 9 bases and J by 3 bases, with 18 bases left in between. Germline loops: CDR1 MNHEY, CDR2 SMNVEV (reference sequence). Study-wide points: A few CMV-associated chains proved CMV antigen-specific in vitro. A later analysis found that most CMV-associated TCR beta chains appeared HLA-restricted.

The sample comprised PBMCs. The origin of this receptor is a woman between 25 and 40 years old in good health and CMV-seropositive. The chain recombines TRBV27 with TRBJ2-7; tentative D call: TRBD2 (6 bases). The CDR3: CASTSSKSNYEQYF. In nucleotides, the CDR3 is TGTGCCAGTACTAGCAGCAAGTCAAACTACGAGCAGTACTTC.